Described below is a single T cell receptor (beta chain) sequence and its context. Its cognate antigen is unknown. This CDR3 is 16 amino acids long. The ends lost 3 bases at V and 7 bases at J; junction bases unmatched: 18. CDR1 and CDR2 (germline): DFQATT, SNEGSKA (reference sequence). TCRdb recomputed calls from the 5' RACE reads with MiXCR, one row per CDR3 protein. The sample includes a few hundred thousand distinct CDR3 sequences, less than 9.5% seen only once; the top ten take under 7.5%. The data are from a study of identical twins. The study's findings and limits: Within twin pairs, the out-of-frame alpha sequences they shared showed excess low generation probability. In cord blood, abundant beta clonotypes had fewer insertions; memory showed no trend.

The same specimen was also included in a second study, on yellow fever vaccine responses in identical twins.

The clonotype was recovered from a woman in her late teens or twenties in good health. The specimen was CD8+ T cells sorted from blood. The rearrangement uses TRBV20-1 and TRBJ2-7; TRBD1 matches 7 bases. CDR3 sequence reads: CSASRAMDRYLGEQYF. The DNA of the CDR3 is TGCAGTGCTAGCCGCGCAATGGACAGGTATTTAGGGGAGCAGTACTTC.